The text below deals with one T cell receptor (beta chain). The data stem from a study of blood T cell repertoires in COVID-19. Participants were placed into cohorts based on the clinical history they reported. Trimming pared 0 bases from V and 4 bases from J, leaving 13 bases between. Germline CDR1 reads MNHEY; CDR2 reads SVGAGI. This CDR3 contains 15 residues. TCRdb's table, derived via immunoSEQ multiplex PCR, lists solely in-frame clones and lacks some. The sample lists about 64,000 clones; roughly 91% were seen once. This chain uses TRBV6-5 with TRBJ2-7; perhaps TRBD2 as D (6 bases). Source material: PBMCs or T cells enriched from blood (not recorded which). The source is a woman between 40 and 50 years old who had recovered from COVID-19. The CDR3 loop reads CASSYSRDVVYEQYF. The CDR3 DNA reads as TGTGCCAGCAGTTACTCGCGGGACGTTGTATACGAGCAGTACTTC.